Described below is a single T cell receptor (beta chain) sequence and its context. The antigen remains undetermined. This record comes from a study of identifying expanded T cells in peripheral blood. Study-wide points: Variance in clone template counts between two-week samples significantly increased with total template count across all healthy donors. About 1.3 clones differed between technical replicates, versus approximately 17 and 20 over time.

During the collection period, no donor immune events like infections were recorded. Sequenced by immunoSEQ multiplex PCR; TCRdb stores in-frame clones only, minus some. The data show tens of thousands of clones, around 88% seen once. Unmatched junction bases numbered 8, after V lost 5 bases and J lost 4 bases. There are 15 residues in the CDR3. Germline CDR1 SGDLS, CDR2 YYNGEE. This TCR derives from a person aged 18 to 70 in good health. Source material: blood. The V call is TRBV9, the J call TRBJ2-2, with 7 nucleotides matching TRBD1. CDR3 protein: CASSEQGSVTGELFF. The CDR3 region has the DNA TGTGCCAGCAGTGAACAGGGGTCGGTCACCGGGGAGCTGTTTTTT.